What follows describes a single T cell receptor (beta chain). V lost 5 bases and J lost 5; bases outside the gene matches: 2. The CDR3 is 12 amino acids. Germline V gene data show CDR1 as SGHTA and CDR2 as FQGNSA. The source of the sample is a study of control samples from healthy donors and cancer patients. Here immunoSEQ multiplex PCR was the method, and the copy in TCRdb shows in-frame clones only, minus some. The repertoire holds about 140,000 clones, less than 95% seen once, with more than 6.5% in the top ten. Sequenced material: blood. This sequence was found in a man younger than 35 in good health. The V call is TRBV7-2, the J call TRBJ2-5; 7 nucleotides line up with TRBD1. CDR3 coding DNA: TGTGCCAGCAGCCCGACAGGGGAGACCCAGTACTTC. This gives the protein CASSPTGETQYF.